This T cell receptor beta chain originates from a study of cytomegalovirus exposure and HLA in healthy donors. Primers: 60 Vbeta forward and 13 Jbeta reverse. Profiling relied on immunoSEQ multiplex PCR, and the TCRdb table lists in-frame clones only, not all of them. This sample has roughly 190,000 clones, with approximately 87% found just once. This CDR3 is built from 14 residues. The V gene's germline CDR1 is SGHDN and CDR2 FVKESK. Trimming removed 3 bases from V and 4 bases from J; junction bases left unmatched: 6. The sequence was collected from a man aged 25-40 years in good health and CMV-seronegative. The sample taken for sequencing was PBMCs. The chain uses TRBV14 and TRBJ2-7; TRBD1 agrees at 7 bases. The CDR3 region has the DNA TGTGCCAGCAGCCACGACAGGGAGCGATACGAGCAGTACTTC. It codes for CASSHDRERYEQYF.